This T cell receptor beta chain comes out of a study of T-cell reconstitution after alpha-beta-depleted transplantation in children. A TCRbeta library incorporating unique molecular identifiers was prepared. TCRdb reprocessed the PCR reads via MiXCR and lists one record per CDR3 protein. This table holds hundreds of thousands of distinct CDR3 sequences, 16% found once. CDR1 is ENHRY and CDR2 is SYGVKD in the germline V gene. This CDR3 is 13 amino acids long. V lost 8 bases, J lost 5 bases, and 4 bases stayed unmatched. This clonotype was seen at least ten times. The TCR originated in a human donor who donated a stem cell graft to a child with acute myeloid leukemia. The rearrangement joins TRBV10-3 to TRBJ2-1; 9 bases fit TRBD1. The sequences come from PBMCs from the stem cell graft donor, collected from the stem cell graft. CDR3 nucleotides: TGTGCCATCGAGGACAGGGGCAACAATGAGCAGTTCTTC. It is translated as CAIEDRGNNEQFF.